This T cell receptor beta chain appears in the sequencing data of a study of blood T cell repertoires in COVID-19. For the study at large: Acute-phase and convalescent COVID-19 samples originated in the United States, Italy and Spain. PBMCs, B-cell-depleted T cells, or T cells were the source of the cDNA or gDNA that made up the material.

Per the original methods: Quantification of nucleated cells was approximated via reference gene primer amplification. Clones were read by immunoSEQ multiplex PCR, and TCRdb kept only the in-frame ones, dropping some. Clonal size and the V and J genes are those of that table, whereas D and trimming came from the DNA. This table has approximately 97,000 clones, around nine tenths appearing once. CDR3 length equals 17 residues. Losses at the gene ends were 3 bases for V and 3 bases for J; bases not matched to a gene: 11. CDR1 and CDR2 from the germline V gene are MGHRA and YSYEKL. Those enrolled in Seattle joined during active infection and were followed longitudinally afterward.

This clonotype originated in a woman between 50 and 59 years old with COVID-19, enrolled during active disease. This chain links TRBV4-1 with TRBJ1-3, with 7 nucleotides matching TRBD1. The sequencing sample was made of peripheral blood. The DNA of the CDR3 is TGCGCCAGCAGCCAGGCCCCGCGGAGGGGGCGTGGAAACACCATATATTTT. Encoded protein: CASSQAPRRGRGNTIYF.